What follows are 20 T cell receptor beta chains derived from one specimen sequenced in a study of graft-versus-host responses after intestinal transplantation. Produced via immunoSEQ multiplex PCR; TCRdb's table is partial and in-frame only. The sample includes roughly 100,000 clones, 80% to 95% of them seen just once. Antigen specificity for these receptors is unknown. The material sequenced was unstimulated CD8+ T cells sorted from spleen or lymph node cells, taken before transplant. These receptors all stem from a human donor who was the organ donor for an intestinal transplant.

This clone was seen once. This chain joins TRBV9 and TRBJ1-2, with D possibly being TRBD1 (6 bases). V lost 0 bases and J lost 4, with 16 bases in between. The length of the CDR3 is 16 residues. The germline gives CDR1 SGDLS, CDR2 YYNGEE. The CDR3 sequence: CASSVAVSGVTYGYTF. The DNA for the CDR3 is TGTGCCAGCAGCGTAGCCGTCTCAGGGGTCACCTATGGCTACACCTTC. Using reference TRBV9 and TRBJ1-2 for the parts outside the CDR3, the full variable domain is DSGVTQTPKHLITATGQRVTLRCSPRSGDLSVYWYQQSLDQGLQFLIQYYNGEERAKGNILERFSAQQFPDLHSELNLSSLELGDSALYFCASSVAVSGVTYGYTFGSGTRLTVV.

This chain's CDR3 is CASSPEGGTSGYNEQFF. The CDR3 bases are TGTGCCAGCTCACCAGAAGGGGGGACTAGCGGCTACAATGAGCAGTTCTTC. The V and J genes are TRBV18 and TRBJ2-1; 11 nucleotides align to TRBD2. Germline CDR1 reads KGHSH; CDR2 reads LQKENI. The CDR3 has 17 residues. The trim removed 2 bases at V and 3 bases at J, leaving 6 bases unmatched.

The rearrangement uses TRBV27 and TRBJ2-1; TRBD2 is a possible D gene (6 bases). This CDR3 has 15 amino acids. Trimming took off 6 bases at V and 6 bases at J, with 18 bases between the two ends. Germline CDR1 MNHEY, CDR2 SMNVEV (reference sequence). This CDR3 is CASRFIGTYLNEQFF. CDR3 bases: TGTGCCAGCAGATTTATCGGGACTTACCTCAATGAGCAGTTCTTC.

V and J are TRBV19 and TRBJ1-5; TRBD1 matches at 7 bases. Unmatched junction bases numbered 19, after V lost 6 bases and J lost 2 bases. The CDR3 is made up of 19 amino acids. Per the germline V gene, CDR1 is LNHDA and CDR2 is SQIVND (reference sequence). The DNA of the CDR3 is TGTGCCAGTAGCCGCCATGGACAGGTTTTTTGGTTTGGCAATCAGCCCCAGCATTTT. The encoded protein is CASSRHGQVFWFGNQPQHF.

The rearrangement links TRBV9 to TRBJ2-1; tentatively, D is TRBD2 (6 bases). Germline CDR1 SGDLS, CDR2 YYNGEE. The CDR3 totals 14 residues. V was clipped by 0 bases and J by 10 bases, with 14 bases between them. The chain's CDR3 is CASSVGAGWNEQFF. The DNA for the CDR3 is TGTGCCAGCAGCGTAGGGGCGGGATGGAACGAGCAGTTCTTC.

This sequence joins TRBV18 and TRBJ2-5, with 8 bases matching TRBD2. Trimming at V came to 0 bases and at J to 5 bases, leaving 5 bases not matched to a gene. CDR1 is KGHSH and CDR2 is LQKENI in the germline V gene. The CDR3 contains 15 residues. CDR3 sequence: CASSPPGLVMETQYF. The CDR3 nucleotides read TGTGCCAGCTCACCACCGGGACTAGTGATGGAGACCCAGTACTTC.

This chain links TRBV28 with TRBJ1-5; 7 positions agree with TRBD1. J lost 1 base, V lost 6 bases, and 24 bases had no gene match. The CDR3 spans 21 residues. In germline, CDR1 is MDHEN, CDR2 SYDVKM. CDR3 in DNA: TGTGCCAGCAGCCATCCACCTAGGGTCAGGGGGGTTTGGGTCAGCAATCAGCCCCAGCATTTT. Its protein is CASSHPPRVRGVWVSNQPQHF.

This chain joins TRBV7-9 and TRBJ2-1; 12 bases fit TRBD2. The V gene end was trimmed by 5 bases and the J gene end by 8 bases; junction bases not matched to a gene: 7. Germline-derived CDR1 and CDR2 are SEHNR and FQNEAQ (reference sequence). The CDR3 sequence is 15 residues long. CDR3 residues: CASSQLAGGPDEQFF. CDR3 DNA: TGTGCCAGCAGCCAGCTAGCGGGAGGGCCGGATGAGCAGTTCTTC.

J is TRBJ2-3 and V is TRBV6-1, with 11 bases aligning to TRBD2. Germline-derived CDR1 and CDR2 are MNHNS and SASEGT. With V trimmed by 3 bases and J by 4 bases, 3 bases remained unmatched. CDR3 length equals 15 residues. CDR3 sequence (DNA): TGTGCCAGCAGTGATAGCGGGGGGGGAGCAGATACGCAGTATTTT. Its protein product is CASSDSGGGADTQYF.

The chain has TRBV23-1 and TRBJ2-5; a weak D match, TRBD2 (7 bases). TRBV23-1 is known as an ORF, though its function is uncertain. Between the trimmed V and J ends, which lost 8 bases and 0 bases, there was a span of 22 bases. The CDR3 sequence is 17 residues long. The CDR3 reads CASLGGWREWDQETQYF. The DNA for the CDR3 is TGCGCCAGCTTAGGGGGGTGGCGGGAGTGGGACCAAGAGACCCAGTACTTC.

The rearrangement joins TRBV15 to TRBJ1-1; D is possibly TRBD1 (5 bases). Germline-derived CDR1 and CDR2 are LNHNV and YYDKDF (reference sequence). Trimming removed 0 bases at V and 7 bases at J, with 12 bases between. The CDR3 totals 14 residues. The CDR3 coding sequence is TGTGCCACCAGCAGAGATCGGGCAGGGCTTGAAGCTTTCTTT. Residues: CATSRDRAGLEAFF.

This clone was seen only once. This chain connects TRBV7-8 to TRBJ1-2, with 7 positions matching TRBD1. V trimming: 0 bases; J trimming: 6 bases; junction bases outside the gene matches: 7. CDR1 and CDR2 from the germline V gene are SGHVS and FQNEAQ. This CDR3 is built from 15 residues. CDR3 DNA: TGTGCCAGCAGCTTAGCGACAGGGAGGAGTAATGGCTACACCTTC. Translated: CASSLATGRSNGYTF.

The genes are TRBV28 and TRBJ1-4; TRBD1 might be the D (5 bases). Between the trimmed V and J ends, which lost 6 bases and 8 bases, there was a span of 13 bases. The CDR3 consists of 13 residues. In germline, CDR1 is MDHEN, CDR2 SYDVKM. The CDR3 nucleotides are TGTGCCAGCAGGGGGCACCTTAGGGAAAAACTGTTTTTT. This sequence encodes CASRGHLREKLFF.

In DNA, the CDR3 is TGTGCCAGCAGCCAGGCGGGAGGGACCGGGGAGCTGTTTTTT. Translated: CASSQAGGTGELFF. The chain uses TRBV7-2 and TRBJ2-2, with 9 bases aligning to TRBD2. V dropped 5 bases and J dropped 5; count of bases not matched to a gene: 3. There are 14 residues in the CDR3. Germline V gene lookup returns CDR1 SGHTA and CDR2 FQGNSA.

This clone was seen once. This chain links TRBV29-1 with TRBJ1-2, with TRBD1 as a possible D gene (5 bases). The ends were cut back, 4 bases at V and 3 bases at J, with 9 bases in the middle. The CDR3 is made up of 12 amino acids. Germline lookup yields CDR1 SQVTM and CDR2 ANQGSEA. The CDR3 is CSVAGIDYGYTF. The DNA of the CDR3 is TGCAGCGTTGCAGGGATCGACTATGGCTACACCTTC.

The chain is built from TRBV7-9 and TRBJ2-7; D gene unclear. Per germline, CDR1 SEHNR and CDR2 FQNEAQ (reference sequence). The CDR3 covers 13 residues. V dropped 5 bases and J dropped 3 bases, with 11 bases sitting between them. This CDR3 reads CASSPESIYEQYF. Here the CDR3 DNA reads TGTGCCAGCAGCCCAGAATCCATCTACGAGCAGTACTTC.

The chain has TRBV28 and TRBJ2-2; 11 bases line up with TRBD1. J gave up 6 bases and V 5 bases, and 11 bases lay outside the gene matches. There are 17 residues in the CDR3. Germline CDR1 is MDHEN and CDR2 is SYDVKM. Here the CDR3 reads CASSQYGTGGHAGELFF. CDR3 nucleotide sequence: TGTGCCAGCAGTCAATACGGGACAGGGGGGCATGCCGGGGAGCTGTTTTTT.

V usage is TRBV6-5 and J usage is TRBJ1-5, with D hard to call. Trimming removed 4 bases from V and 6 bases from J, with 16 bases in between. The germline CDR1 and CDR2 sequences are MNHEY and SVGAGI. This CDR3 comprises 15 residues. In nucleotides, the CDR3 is TGTGCCAGCAGTTCCCGAATTCGCGGCTCTCAGCCCCAGCATTTT. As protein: CASSSRIRGSQPQHF.

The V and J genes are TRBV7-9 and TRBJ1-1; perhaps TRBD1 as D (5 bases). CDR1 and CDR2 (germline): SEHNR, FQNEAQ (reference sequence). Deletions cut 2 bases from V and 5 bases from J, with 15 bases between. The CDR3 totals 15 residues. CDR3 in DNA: TGTGCCAGCAGCTTATACGACAGTAGGCTTACTGAAGCTTTCTTT. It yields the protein CASSLYDSRLTEAFF.

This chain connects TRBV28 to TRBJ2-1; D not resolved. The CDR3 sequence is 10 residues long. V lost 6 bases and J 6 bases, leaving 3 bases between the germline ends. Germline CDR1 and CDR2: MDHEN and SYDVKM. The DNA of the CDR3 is TGTGCCAGCAGCCTCAATGAGCAGTTCTTC. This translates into CASSLNEQFF.